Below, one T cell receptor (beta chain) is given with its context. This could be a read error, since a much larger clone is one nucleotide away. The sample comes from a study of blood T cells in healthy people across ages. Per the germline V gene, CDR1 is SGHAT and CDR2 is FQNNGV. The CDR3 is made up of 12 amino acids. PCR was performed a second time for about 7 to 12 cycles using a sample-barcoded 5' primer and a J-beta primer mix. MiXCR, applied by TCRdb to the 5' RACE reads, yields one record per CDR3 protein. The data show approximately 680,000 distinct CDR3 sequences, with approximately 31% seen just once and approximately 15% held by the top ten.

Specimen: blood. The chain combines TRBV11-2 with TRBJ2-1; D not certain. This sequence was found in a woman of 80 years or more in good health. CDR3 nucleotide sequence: TGTGCCGGCAGCAGAACCCACAATGAGCAGTTCTTC. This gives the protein CAGSRTHNEQFF.